This entry is about one T cell receptor beta chain. The antigen remains undetermined. The sample is drawn from a study of cytomegalovirus exposure and HLA in healthy donors. Findings of the study overall: Several of the most significant clusters appeared linked to common viral pathogens, based on a later analysis.

Both 60 Vbeta primers and 13 Jbeta primers went into the PCR. The assay was immunoSEQ multiplex PCR, and TCRdb's table has in-frame clones only and misses some. The sample holds roughly 190,000 clones, around three quarters seen once. Trimming removed 6 bases from V and 6 bases from J; junction bases left unmatched: 6. Germline V gene sequence: CDR1 MNHNS, CDR2 SASEGT. CDR3 length: 14 amino acids. The sequenced sample was PBMCs. This sequence was found in a woman aged 18-35 years in good health and CMV-seronegative. This rearrangement joins TRBV6-1 to TRBJ1-2; 11 nucleotides agree with TRBD1. The DNA of the CDR3 is TGTGCCAGCAGCCAGGACAGGGGGCTAGATGGCTACACCTTC. Its protein is CASSQDRGLDGYTF.